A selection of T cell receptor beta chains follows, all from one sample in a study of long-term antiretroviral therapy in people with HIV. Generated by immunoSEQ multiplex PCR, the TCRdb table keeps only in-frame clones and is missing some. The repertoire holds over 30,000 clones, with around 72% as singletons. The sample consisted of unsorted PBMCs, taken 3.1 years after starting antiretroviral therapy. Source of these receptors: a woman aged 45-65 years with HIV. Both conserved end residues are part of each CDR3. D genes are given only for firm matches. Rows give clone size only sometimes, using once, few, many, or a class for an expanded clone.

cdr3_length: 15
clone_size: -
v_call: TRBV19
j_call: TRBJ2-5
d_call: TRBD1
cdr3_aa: CASSIVLQGLETQYF
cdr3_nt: TGTGCCAGTAGTATAGTATTACAGGGGTTGGAGACCCAGTACTTC

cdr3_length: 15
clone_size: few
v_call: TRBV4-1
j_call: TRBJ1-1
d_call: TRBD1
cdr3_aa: CASSQSGGMNTEAFF
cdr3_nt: TGCGCCAGCAGCCAATCAGGGGGTATGAACACTGAAGCTTTCTTT

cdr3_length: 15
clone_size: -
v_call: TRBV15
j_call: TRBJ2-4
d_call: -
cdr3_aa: CATSRAGDGLNIQYF
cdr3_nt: TGTGCCACCAGCAGAGCCGGGGACGGTTTAAACATTCAGTACTTC

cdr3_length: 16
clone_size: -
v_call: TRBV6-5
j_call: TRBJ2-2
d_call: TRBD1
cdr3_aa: CASSYGQGAGTGELFF
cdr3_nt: TGTGCCAGCAGTTACGGGCAGGGGGCTGGCACCGGGGAGCTGTTTTTT

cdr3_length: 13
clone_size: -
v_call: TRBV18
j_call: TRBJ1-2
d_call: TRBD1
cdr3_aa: CASSKQGVQSYTF
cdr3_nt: TGTGCCAGCTCAAAACAGGGGGTACAGAGCTACACCTTC

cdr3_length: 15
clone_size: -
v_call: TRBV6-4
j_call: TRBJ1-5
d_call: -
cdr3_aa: CASSETAGNNQPQHF
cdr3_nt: TGTGCCAGCAGTGAAACTGCCGGGAACAATCAGCCCCAGCATTTT

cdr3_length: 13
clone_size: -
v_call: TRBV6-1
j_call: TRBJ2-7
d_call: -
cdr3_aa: CASSEGGTTEQYF
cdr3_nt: TGTGCCAGCAGTGAAGGAGGTACGACAGAGCAGTACTTC

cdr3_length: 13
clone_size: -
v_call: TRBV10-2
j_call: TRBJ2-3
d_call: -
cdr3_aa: CASGGRATDTQYF
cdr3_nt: TGCGCCAGCGGGGGGCGGGCCACAGATACGCAGTATTTT

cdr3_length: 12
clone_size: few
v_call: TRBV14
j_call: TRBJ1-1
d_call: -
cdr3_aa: CASSPQGLSAFF
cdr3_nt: TGTGCCAGCAGCCCACAGGGCTTATCAGCTTTCTTT

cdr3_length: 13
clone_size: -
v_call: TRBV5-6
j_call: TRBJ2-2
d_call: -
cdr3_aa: CASSLPLTGELFF
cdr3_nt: TGTGCCAGCAGCTTACCCCTGACCGGGGAGCTGTTTTTT

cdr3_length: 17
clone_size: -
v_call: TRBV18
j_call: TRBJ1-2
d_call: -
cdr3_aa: CASSPTSGAGANYGYTF
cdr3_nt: TGTGCCAGCTCACCAACATCAGGGGCCGGAGCTAACTATGGCTACACCTTC

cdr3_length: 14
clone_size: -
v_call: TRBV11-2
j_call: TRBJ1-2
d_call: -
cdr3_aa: CASSLVDGSYGYTF
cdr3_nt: TGTGCCAGCAGCTTAGTCGATGGTAGCTATGGCTACACCTTC

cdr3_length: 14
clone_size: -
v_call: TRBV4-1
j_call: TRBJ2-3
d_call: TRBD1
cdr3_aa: CASSQAGGADTQYF
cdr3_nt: TGCGCCAGCAGCCAAGCAGGGGGTGCAGATACGCAGTATTTT

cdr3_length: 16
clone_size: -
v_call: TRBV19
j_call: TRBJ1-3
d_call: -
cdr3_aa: CASSIDPRGSGNTIYF
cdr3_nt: TGTGCCAGTAGTATAGATCCTCGAGGCTCTGGAAACACCATATATTTT

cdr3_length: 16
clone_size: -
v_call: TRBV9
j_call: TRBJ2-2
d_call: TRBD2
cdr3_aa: CASSVRAGGRTGELFF
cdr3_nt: TGTGCCAGCAGCGTTAGAGCGGGGGGGCGTACCGGGGAGCTGTTTTTT

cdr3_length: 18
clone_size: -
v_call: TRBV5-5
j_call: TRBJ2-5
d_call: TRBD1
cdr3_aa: CASSLVGGTDLPWETQYF
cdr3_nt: TGTGCCAGCAGCTTGGTAGGTGGGACAGACCTCCCGTGGGAGACCCAGTACTTC

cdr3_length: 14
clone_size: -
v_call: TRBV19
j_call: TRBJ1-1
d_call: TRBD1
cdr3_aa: CASSFTGTGAEAFF
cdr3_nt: TGTGCCAGTAGTTTTACCGGGACAGGGGCTGAAGCTTTCTTT

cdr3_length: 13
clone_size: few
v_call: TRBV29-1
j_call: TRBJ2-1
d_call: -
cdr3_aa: CSVDLRGPNEQFF
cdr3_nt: TGCAGCGTTGACCTCCGAGGGCCAAATGAGCAGTTCTTC

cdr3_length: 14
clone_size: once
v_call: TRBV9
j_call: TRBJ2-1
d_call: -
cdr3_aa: CASSVGRVGNEQFF
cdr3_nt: TGTGCCAGCAGCGTAGGTAGGGTTGGGAATGAGCAGTTCTTC

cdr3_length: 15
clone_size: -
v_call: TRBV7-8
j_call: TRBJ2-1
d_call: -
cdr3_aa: CASSLLVLNRDQPFF
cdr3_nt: TGTGCCAGCAGCTTACTCGTCTTAAACCGGGACCAACCGTTCTTC

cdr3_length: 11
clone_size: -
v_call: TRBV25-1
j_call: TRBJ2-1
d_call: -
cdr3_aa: CASRGYNEQFF
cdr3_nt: TGTGCCAGCAGGGGCTACAATGAGCAGTTCTTC

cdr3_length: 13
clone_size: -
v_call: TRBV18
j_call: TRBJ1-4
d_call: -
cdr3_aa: CASSPRVDEKLFF
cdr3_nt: TGTGCCAGCTCACCCAGGGTTGACGAAAAACTGTTTTTT

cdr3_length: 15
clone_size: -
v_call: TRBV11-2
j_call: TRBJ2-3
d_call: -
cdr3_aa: CASSLGQGRTDTQYF
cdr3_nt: TGTGCCAGCAGCTTAGGCCAGGGGCGCACAGATACGCAGTATTTT

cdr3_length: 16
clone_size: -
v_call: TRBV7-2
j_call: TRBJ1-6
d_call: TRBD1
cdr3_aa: CASSSQTGVGNSPLHF
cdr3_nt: TGTGCCAGCAGCTCCCAAACAGGGGTGGGGAATTCACCCCTCCACTTT

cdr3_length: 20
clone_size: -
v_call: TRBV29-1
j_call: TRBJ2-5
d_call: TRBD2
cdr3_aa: CSVGLGVPGAGGPRRETQYF
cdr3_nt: TGCAGCGTTGGTCTAGGGGTTCCGGGAGCGGGGGGGCCGAGGCGAGAGACCCAGTACTTC

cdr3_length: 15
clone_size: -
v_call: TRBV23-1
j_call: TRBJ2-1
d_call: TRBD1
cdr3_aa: CASSQFWDRRGEQFF
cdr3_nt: TGCGCCAGCAGTCAATTCTGGGACAGGCGCGGGGAGCAGTTCTTC

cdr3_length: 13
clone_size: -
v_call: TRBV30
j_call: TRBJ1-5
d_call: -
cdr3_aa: CAWRSQGNQPQHF
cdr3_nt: TGTGCCTGGAGAAGTCAGGGCAATCAGCCCCAGCATTTT

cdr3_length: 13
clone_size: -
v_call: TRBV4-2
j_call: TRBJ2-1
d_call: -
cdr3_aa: CASSQVAEYEQFF
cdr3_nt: TGTGCCAGCAGCCAAGTTGCTGAATATGAGCAGTTCTTC

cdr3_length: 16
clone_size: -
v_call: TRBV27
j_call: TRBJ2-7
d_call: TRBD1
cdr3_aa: CASGSIGQGELVEQYF
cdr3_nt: TGTGCCAGCGGTTCTATAGGACAGGGAGAATTGGTTGAGCAGTACTTC

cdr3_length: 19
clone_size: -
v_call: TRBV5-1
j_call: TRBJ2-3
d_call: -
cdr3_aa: CASSLGWRGRNNSTDTQYF
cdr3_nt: TGCGCCAGCAGCTTGGGTTGGCGGGGGCGGAACAATAGCACAGATACGCAGTATTTT

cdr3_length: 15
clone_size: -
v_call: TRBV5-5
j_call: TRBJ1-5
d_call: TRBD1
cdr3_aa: CASTLGEGADQPQHF
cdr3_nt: TGTGCCAGCACCCTGGGGGAGGGGGCTGATCAGCCCCAGCATTTT

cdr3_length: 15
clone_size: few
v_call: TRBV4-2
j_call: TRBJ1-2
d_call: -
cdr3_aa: CASSQERSQGYGYTF
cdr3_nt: TGTGCCAGCAGCCAAGAAAGGTCCCAGGGCTATGGCTACACCTTC

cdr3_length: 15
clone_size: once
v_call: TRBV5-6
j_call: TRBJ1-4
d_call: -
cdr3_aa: CASSVTGRANEKLFF
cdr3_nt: TGTGCCAGCAGCGTTACAGGGCGGGCCAATGAAAAACTGTTTTTT

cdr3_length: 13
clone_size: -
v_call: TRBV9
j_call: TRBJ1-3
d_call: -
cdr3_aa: CASSVHGGNTIYF
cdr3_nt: TGTGCCAGCAGCGTACACGGCGGAAACACCATATATTTT

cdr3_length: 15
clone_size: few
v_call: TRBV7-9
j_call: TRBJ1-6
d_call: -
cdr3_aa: CATMPQGSYNSPLHF
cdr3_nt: TGTGCCACCATGCCTCAGGGCTCCTATAATTCACCCCTCCACTTT

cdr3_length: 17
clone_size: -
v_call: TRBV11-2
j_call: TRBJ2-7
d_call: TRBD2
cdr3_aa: CASSLAGLAGGIYEQYF
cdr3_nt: TGTGCCAGCAGCTTAGCCGGTCTAGCGGGGGGGATCTACGAGCAGTACTTC

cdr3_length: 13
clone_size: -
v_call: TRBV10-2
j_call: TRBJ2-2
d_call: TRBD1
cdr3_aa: CASYRGSTGELFF
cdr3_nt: TGCGCCAGCTACAGGGGGTCCACCGGGGAGCTGTTTTTT

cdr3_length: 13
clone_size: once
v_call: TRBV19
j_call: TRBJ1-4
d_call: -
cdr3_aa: CASRETGREKLFF
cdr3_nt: TGTGCCAGTAGAGAGACAGGCCGGGAAAAACTGTTTTTT

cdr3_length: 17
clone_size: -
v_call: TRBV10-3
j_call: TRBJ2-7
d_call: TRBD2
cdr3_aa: CAISESIGGGKSYEQYF
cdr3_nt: TGTGCCATCAGTGAGTCGATTGGGGGGGGGAAATCCTACGAGCAGTACTTC

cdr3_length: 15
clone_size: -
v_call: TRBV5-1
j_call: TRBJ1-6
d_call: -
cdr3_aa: CASSLEGNNNSPLHF
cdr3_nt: TGCGCCAGCAGCTTGGAGGGTAACAATAATTCACCCCTCCACTTT

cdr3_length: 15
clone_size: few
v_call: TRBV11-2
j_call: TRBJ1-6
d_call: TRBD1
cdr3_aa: CASSFRGTQNSPLHF
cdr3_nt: TGTGCCAGCAGTTTCAGGGGGACACAGAATTCACCCCTCCACTTT

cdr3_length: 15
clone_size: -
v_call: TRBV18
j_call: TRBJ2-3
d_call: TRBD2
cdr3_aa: CASSPPGLATDTQYF
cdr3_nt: TGTGCCAGCTCACCACCAGGACTAGCGACAGATACGCAGTATTTT

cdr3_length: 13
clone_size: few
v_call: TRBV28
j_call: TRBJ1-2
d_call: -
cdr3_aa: CASSFRPAYGYTF
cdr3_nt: TGTGCCAGCAGTTTCCGGCCTGCTTATGGCTACACCTTC

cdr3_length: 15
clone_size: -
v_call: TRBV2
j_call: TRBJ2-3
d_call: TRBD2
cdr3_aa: CASRRRAGGVDTQYF
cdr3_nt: TGTGCCAGCAGGCGGAGAGCGGGGGGGGTAGATACGCAGTATTTT

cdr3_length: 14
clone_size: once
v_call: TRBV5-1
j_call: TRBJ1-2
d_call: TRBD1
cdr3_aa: CASSLNDRVEGYTF
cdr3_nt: TGCGCCAGCAGCCTAAACGACAGGGTAGAAGGCTACACCTTC

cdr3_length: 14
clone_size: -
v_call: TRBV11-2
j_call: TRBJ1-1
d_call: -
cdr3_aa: CASSLDLSPGVAFF
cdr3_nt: TGTGCCAGCAGCTTAGATCTAAGCCCAGGGGTTGCTTTCTTT

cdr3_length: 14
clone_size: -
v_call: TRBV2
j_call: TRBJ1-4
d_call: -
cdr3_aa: CASSWGGANEKLFF
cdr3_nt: TGTGCCAGCAGTTGGGGGGGAGCTAATGAAAAACTGTTTTTT

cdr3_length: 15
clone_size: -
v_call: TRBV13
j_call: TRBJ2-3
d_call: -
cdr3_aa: CASSARDQDTDTQYF
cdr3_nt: TGTGCCAGCAGCGCCCGGGACCAAGACACAGATACGCAGTATTTT

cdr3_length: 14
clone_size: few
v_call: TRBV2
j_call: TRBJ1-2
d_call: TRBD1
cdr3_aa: CASSLDRGNYGYTF
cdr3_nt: TGTGCCAGCAGTTTAGACAGGGGGAACTATGGCTACACCTTC

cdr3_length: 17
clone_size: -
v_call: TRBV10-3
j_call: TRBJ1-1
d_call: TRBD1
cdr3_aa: CAISEAGGVLGNTEAFF
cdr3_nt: TGTGCCATCAGTGAGGCAGGGGGCGTTTTGGGGAACACTGAAGCTTTCTTT

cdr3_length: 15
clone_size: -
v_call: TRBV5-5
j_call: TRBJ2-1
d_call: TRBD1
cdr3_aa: CASSPGTGQWNEQFF
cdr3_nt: TGTGCCAGCAGCCCCGGGACAGGGCAGTGGAATGAGCAGTTCTTC

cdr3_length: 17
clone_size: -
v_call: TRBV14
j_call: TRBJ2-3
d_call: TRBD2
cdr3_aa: CASSQDSLAANTDTQYF
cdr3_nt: TGTGCCAGCAGCCAAGACTCACTAGCGGCGAACACAGATACGCAGTATTTT

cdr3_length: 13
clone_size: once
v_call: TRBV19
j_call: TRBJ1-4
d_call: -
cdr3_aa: CASSTGQLEKLFF
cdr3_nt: TGTGCCAGTAGTACCGGACAGCTTGAAAAACTGTTTTTT

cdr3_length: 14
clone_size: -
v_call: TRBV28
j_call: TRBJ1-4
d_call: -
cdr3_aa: CASRTQGSHEKLFF
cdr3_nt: TGTGCCAGCAGGACACAGGGTTCCCATGAAAAACTGTTTTTT

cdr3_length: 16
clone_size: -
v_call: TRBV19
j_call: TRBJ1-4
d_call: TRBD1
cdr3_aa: CASTRDRPATNEKLFF
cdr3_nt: TGTGCCAGTACCCGGGACAGGCCTGCAACTAATGAAAAACTGTTTTTT